The 25 T cell receptor beta chains presented below share a single source sample, sequenced in a study of blood T cell repertoires in COVID-19. Assay used: immunoSEQ multiplex PCR; TCRdb lists only in-frame clones, some missing. Of about 180,000 clones in the sample, 80% to 90% were seen once. Sequenced material: peripheral blood. Receptors were obtained from a woman between 70 and 85 years old with COVID-19, enrolled during active disease.

This clone was observed a handful of times. The chain combines TRBV19 with TRBJ2-6; a possible D gene is TRBD1 (5 bases). Looked up from germline, CDR1 is LNHDA and CDR2 is SQIVND (reference sequence). Trimming took off 9 bases at V and 0 bases at J, with 12 bases between the two ends. This CDR3 comprises 15 residues. For the CDR3, the DNA is TGTGCCAGCAGGGTGCAAGTCTCTGGGGCCAACGTCCTGACTTTC. This codes for CASRVQVSGANVLTF.

This chain uses TRBV2 with TRBJ1-1; D may be TRBD1 (5 bases). Germline-derived CDR1 and CDR2 are SNHLY and FYNNEI. CDR3 length: 12 residues. V lost 7 bases and J 8 bases, leaving 14 bases between the germline ends. CDR3 coding DNA: TGTGCCAGCACCCTATTACAGGCAGAAGCTTTCTTT. Translating gives CASTLLQAEAFF.

A remark on this clone: Other DNA sequences of this sample code for an identical CDR3. The V call is TRBV7-9, the J call TRBJ1-3; D might be TRBD1 (5 bases). CDR3 length equals 15 residues. V was cut by 1 base and J by 0 bases, with 7 bases left in between. From germline, CDR1 is SEHNR and CDR2 FQNEAQ (reference sequence). The CDR3, as DNA: TGTGCCAGCAGCTTAGTGGGGGGCTCTGGAAACACCATATATTTT. It codes for CASSLVGGSGNTIYF.

This sequence joins TRBV6-2 or TRBV6-3 and TRBJ2-3; TRBD2 aligns across 15 bases. CDR1 and CDR2 (germline): MNHEY, SVGEGT. The V gene end was trimmed by 6 bases and the J gene end by 7 bases; junction bases not matched to a gene: 11. This CDR3 contains 17 residues. The CDR3 loop is CASSLGLAGGPRNTQYF. The DNA for the CDR3 is TGTGCCAGCAGCCTCGGACTAGCGGGAGGGCCGAGAAATACGCAGTATTTT.

V usage is TRBV6-5 and J usage is TRBJ2-5; TRBD2 agrees at 9 bases. This CDR3 is built from 16 residues. CDR1 and CDR2 (germline): MNHEY, SVGAGI. V lost 0 bases to trimming and J lost 5 bases; unmatched junction nucleotides: 7. CDR3 bases: TGTGCCAGCAGTTACTCGATTAGCGGGAGCAGTGAGACCCAGTACTTC. It specifies CASSYSISGSSETQYF.

The V and J genes are TRBV13 and TRBJ2-7, with 8 nucleotides matching TRBD2. The germline V gene encodes CDR1 PRHDT and CDR2 FYEKMQ (reference sequence). The V segment lost 11 bases and the J segment 2 bases; nucleotides outside the gene matches: 11. The CDR3 has 14 amino acids. The CDR3: CAGTIAGRTYEQYF. CDR3 DNA: TGTGCCGGCACAATAGCGGGGCGCACCTACGAGCAGTACTTC.

This clone was recorded only once. The chain is built from TRBV11-2 and TRBJ2-3; 8 bases agree with TRBD1. The length of the CDR3 is 13 residues. V was clipped by 7 bases and J by 3 bases; unmatched bases: 3. CDR1 and CDR2 from the germline V gene are SGHAT and FQNNGV. Here the CDR3 reads CASKRTGTDTQYF. The CDR3, as DNA: TGTGCCAGCAAAAGGACAGGGACAGATACGCAGTATTTT. Full variable domain (rest looked up from reference TRBV11-2 and TRBJ2-3): EAGVAQSPRYKIIEKRQSVAFWCNPISGHATLYWYQQILGQGPKLLIQFQNNGVVDDSQLPKDRFSAERLKGVDSTLKIQPAKLEDSAVYLCASKRTGTDTQYFGPGTRLTVL.

The chain is built from TRBV19 and TRBJ2-5, with TRBD2 identical over 12 bases. Trimming at V came to 5 bases and at J to 4 bases, leaving 8 bases not matched to a gene. The CDR3 runs 16 residues. Germline CDR1 LNHDA, CDR2 SQIVND (reference sequence). The chain's CDR3 is CASSASGRARGETQYF. In DNA, the CDR3 is TGTGCCAGTAGTGCTAGCGGGAGGGCCAGGGGAGAGACCCAGTACTTC.

The chain carries TRBV5-1 and TRBJ2-1, with a possible D match to TRBD2 (6 bases). Looked up from germline, CDR1 is SGHRS and CDR2 is YFSETQ. The V end lost 0 bases, the J end lost 8 bases, and 12 bases lay between the germline ends. The CDR3 runs 14 residues. DNA of the CDR3: TGCGCCAGCAGCTTGGTGGAGGGTGGGTATGAGCAGTTCTTC. Translating gives CASSLVEGGYEQFF.

The gene calls are TRBV27 and TRBJ1-1; a possible D gene is TRBD1 (6 bases). This CDR3 is 13 amino acids long. The V end was cut by 6 bases, the J end by 11 bases, with 19 bases between. Germline V gene lookup returns CDR1 MNHEY and CDR2 SMNVEV (reference sequence). The CDR3 region is CASSRNQGGDAFF. CDR3 DNA: TGTGCCAGCAGCCGGAACCAAGGGGGTGACGCTTTCTTT.

The count of this clone is one. The V gene is TRBV4-1, the J gene TRBJ2-7; D gene ambiguous. Germline V gives CDR1 MGHRA, CDR2 YSYEKL. V was shortened by 0 bases and J by 0 bases, with 12 bases between the two germline ends. CDR3 length equals 16 residues. The CDR3 is CASSQDSIVLSYEQYF. CDR3 DNA: TGCGCCAGCAGCCAAGATTCAATCGTACTCTCCTACGAGCAGTACTTC.

The chain links TRBV19 to TRBJ2-3; no clear D gene. This CDR3 contains 13 residues. Germline CDR1 reads LNHDA; CDR2 reads SQIVND (reference sequence). Trimming pared 4 bases from V and 2 bases from J, leaving 7 bases between. DNA of the CDR3: TGTGCCAGTAGTAACCGAGACACAGATACGCAGTATTTT. Protein product: CASSNRDTDTQYF.

This clone was observed once. The V call is TRBV2, the J call TRBJ2-1; 12 nucleotides agree with TRBD2. Germline V gives CDR1 SNHLY, CDR2 FYNNEI. J was trimmed by 8 bases and V by 6 bases; bases with no gene match: 8. The CDR3 has 15 residues. CDR3 DNA: TGTGCCAGCAGGGGGACTAGCGGGTGGGCGGATGAGCAGTTCTTC. Translating it yields CASRGTSGWADEQFF.

This clone was detected only once. CDR3 loop: CASSLVAGGGGANVLTF. CDR3 bases: TGTGCCAGCAGCTTAGTTGCGGGAGGTGGTGGGGCCAACGTCCTGACTTTC. The chain uses TRBV7-9 and TRBJ2-6; 8 bases are a match to TRBD2. Unmatched junction bases numbered 5, after V lost 1 base and J lost 3 bases. Germline CDR1 and CDR2: SEHNR and FQNEAQ (reference sequence). This CDR3 has 17 residues.

This chain joins TRBV19 and TRBJ2-4, with 15 bases matching TRBD2. CDR3 length equals 17 residues. J was trimmed by 2 bases and V by 5 bases; bases with no gene match: 4. In germline, CDR1 is LNHDA, CDR2 SQIVND (reference sequence). CDR3 DNA sequence: TGTGCCAGTAGTCTGGGACTAGCGGGAGGATCCAAAAACATTCAGTACTTC. Amino acids: CASSLGLAGGSKNIQYF.

Ten or more counts support this clone. The chain uses TRBV28 and TRBJ1-2; D gene ambiguous. V was trimmed by 7 bases and J by 5 bases, leaving 11 bases between them. The germline V gene has CDR1 MDHEN and CDR2 SYDVKM. This CDR3 has 12 amino acids. The CDR3, as DNA: TGTGCCAGCACGGAAGGGAGATATGGCTACACCTTC. Amino acids: CASTEGRYGYTF.

The chain couples TRBV7-8 to TRBJ1-6, with 8 positions matching TRBD1. CDR1 is SGHVS, CDR2 FQNEAQ, per germline. The junction had 7 bases not matched to a gene; V was cut back by 5 bases and J by 7 bases. The CDR3 totals 15 residues. CDR3 coding DNA: TGTGCCAGCAGCCCCCCGACAGGGGAGAATTCACCCCTCCACTTT. This codes for CASSPPTGENSPLHF.

This chain connects TRBV6-6 to TRBJ2-7, with a weak D call TRBD2 (5 bases). Trimming cost V 3 bases and J 5 bases, with 11 bases left between them. This CDR3 spans 13 amino acids. The germline gives CDR1 MNHNY, CDR2 SVGAGI (reference sequence). The DNA of the CDR3 is TGTGCCAGCAGTTATCTAGAGGGAGACGAGCAGTACTTC. This sequence encodes CASSYLEGDEQYF.

Concerning this clone: This same CDR3 is encoded by further DNA sequences in the sample. The genes are TRBV28 and TRBJ1-2; no clear D gene. Germline V gene lookup returns CDR1 MDHEN and CDR2 SYDVKM. V dropped 2 bases and J dropped 1 base, with 2 bases sitting between them. This CDR3 spans 12 amino acids. CDR3 sequence (DNA): TGTGCCAGCAGTTTACGTAACTATGGCTACACCTTC. It is translated as CASSLRNYGYTF.

CDR3 region: CASSQAVGEQYF. The CDR3 coding sequence is TGTGCCAGCAGCCAAGCAGTTGGCGAGCAGTACTTC. The V call is TRBV3-1 (or the pseudogene TRBV3-2), the J call TRBJ2-7; D gene unclear. Trimming cost V 1 base and J 6 bases, with 7 bases left between them. CDR1 is LGHDT and CDR2 is YNNKEL in the germline V gene (reference sequence). The CDR3 extends over 12 amino acids.

The chain combines TRBV6-5 with TRBJ2-7; 7 bases are a match to TRBD1. The CDR3 is 14 residues long. Losses at the gene ends were 4 bases for V and 3 bases for J; bases not matched to a gene: 6. Germline V lookup: CDR1 MNHEY, CDR2 SVGAGI. The chain's CDR3 is CASSSNRGGYEQYF. The DNA for the CDR3 is TGTGCCAGCAGTTCCAACAGGGGTGGCTACGAGCAGTACTTC.

This chain links TRBV5-1 with TRBJ2-7; 10 positions match TRBD1. CDR1 and CDR2 (germline): SGHRS, YFSETQ. The CDR3 sequence is 13 residues long. Losses at the gene ends were 7 bases for V and 4 bases for J; bases not matched to a gene: 5. CDR3 residues: CASGQGGKYEQYF. The CDR3 DNA follows: TGCGCCAGCGGACAGGGGGGGAAGTACGAGCAGTACTTC.

This chain uses TRBV12-1 with TRBJ1-5; the table's D call TRBD1 went unverified against the DNA. TRBV12-1 is marked as a pseudogene. The CDR3 is 16 residues long. The CDR3 bases are TGTGCCAGCAGCTTTGGGGGCCGGACTAGCAATCAGCCCCAGCATTTT. Translation gives CASSFGGRTSNQPQHF.

The chain recombines TRBV2 with TRBJ1-3; the match to TRBD1 covers 10 bases. Germline assignment: CDR1 SNHLY and CDR2 FYNNEI. V lost 5 bases to trimming and J lost 1 base; unmatched junction nucleotides: 8. CDR3 size: 17 residues. CDR3: CASSTTGQGVSGNTIYF. In nucleotides, the CDR3 is TGTGCCAGCAGTACAACCGGACAGGGGGTTTCTGGAAACACCATATATTTT.

J is TRBJ1-2 and V is TRBV7-9; TRBD1 aligns across 7 bases. Germline values: CDR1 SEHNR, CDR2 FQNEAQ (reference sequence). With 6 bases clipped from V and 7 bases from J, the junction kept 5 bases outside the gene matches. The CDR3 is made up of 12 amino acids. The CDR3 region has the DNA TGTGCCAGCAGGAGACAGGGCTTTGGCTACACCTTC. As protein: CASRRQGFGYTF.